This TCR beta chain was found in a study of T cells after yellow fever vaccination. MiXCR was run by TCRdb on the 5' RACE reads, yielding one entry per CDR3 protein. Among 170,000 or so distinct CDR3 sequences, around 9.3% were seen once, and the ten largest hold roughly a third. After removal of 5 bases from V and 1 base from J, the junction contained 7 bases not matched to a gene. From germline, CDR1 is MNHNS and CDR2 SASEGT. The CDR3 spans 16 residues. V and J are TRBV6-1 and TRBJ1-4; 7 nucleotides agree with TRBD1. The sequences come from CD8+ T cells sorted from PBMCs, collected 45 days after the yellow fever booster vaccination. The clonotype originates from a man between 18 and 35 years old who received the YFV17D yellow fever vaccine. The CDR3 DNA reads as TGTGCCAGCAGTATCGGGACAGTGCGAACTAATGAAAAACTGTTTTTT. It translates to CASSIGTVRTNEKLFF.